A selection of T cell receptor beta chains follows, all from one sample in a study of blood T cells in healthy people across ages. TCRdb recomputed calls from the 5' RACE reads with MiXCR, one row per CDR3 protein. Among 1.5 million to 2 million distinct CDR3 sequences listed, about 39% were seen once. Sequencing was performed on blood. These receptors all come from a human donor in good health. The CDR3 runs from the conserved cysteine through the conserved F or W. A D gene is named only where the DNA matches it firmly. Not every row has a clone size; where given, it reads once, few, many or a size class.

j_call,clone_size,d_call,v_call,cdr3_aa,cdr3_nt
TRBJ2-1,few,TRBD2,TRBV5-5,CASSFAGLDYNEQFF,TGTGCCAGCAGCTTCGCGGGACTAGATTACAATGAGCAGTTCTTC
TRBJ2-7,NA,NA,TRBV9,CASSPLPRSYEQYF,TGTGCCAGCAGCCCACTCCCTAGGTCCTACGAGCAGTACTTC
TRBJ1-4,few,NA,TRBV4-3,CASSQEPVGWSATNEKLFF,TGCGCCAGCAGCCAAGAACCAGTGGGGTGGTCTGCAACTAATGAAAAACTGTTTTTT
TRBJ2-4,few,TRBD1,TRBV6-1,CASSEERWTGYF,TGTGCCAGCAGTGAAGAAAGATGGACAGGGTACTTC
TRBJ2-7,once,NA,TRBV6-5,CASRSQFNEQYF,TGTGCCAGCAGATCACAGTTCAATGAGCAGTACTTC
TRBJ2-3,NA,NA,TRBV7-9,CASSSAPADTQYF,TGTGCCAGCAGCTCGGCCCCCGCAGATACGCAGTATTTT
TRBJ2-1,NA,TRBD2,TRBV5-4,CASSSAGSGDEQFF,TGTGCCAGCAGCTCAGCGGGGTCCGGGGATGAGCAGTTCTTC
TRBJ2-1,NA,NA,TRBV25-1,CAGGQGSINEQFF,TGTGCCGGCGGCCAGGGCTCAATCAATGAGCAGTTCTTC
TRBJ1-2,NA,NA,TRBV12-3/TRBV12-4,CASSLPWGYTF,TGTGCCAGCAGTTTACCGTGGGGCTACACCTTC
TRBJ2-4,few,NA,TRBV3-1,CASRPGGVNIQYF,TGTGCCAGCAGACCCGGGGGCGTAAACATTCAGTACTTC
TRBJ2-7,NA,NA,TRBV4-1,CASSPTVGYEQYF,TGCGCCAGCAGCCCGACGGTGGGGTACGAGCAGTACTTC
TRBJ2-7,NA,NA,TRBV29-1,CSVTSDRHEQYF,TGCAGCGTTACCAGCGACAGGCACGAGCAGTACTTC
TRBJ2-1,few,TRBD1,TRBV7-9,CASSTSTGLEQFF,TGTGCCAGCAGCACCTCGACAGGGCTTGAGCAGTTCTTC
TRBJ1-1,NA,NA,TRBV9,CASSGPGGSAFF,TGTGCCAGCAGCGGACCCGGAGGATCCGCTTTCTTT
TRBJ1-6,NA,NA,TRBV6-5,CASSYSSDSWSPLHF,TGTGCCAGCAGTTACTCCTCCGACAGCTGGTCACCCCTCCACTTT
TRBJ1-5,NA,NA,TRBV9,CASSVGASNQPQHF,TGTGCCAGCAGCGTAGGGGCGAGCAATCAGCCCCAGCATTTT
TRBJ2-5,few,TRBD2,TRBV12-3/TRBV12-4,CASSLTSGGPLWTQYF,TGTGCCAGCAGTTTAACTAGCGGGGGGCCCCTCTGGACCCAGTACTTC
TRBJ2-5,many,NA,TRBV29-1,CSVSRAEETQYF,TGCAGCGTATCAAGGGCCGAGGAGACCCAGTACTTC
TRBJ1-4,NA,TRBD1,TRBV9,CASSPRTGFGEKLFF,TGTGCCAGCAGCCCCCGGACAGGCTTTGGAGAAAAACTGTTTTTT
TRBJ2-3,NA,NA,TRBV4-2,CASSQDGHTDTQYF,TGTGCCAGCAGCCAAGACGGCCACACAGATACGCAGTATTTT
TRBJ2-7,NA,TRBD1,TRBV2,CASSGTRPGGGQYF,TGTGCCAGCAGTGGTACTCGCCCAGGGGGCGGGCAGTACTTC
TRBJ2-1,NA,TRBD2,TRBV20-1,CSARDRRGGQSYNEQFF,TGCAGTGCTAGAGATCGACGGGGGGGTCAGTCCTACAATGAGCAGTTCTTC
TRBJ1-5,few,NA,TRBV18,CASSSISEDQPQHF,TGTGCCAGCTCATCAATCAGTGAGGATCAGCCCCAGCATTTT
TRBJ2-6,NA,NA,TRBV12-3/TRBV12-4,CASTSLGGDTAHLVSGANVLTF,TGTGCCAGCACCTCCTTGGGGGGGGACACGGCACATTTGGTCTCTGGGGCCAACGTCCTGACTTTC
TRBJ2-3,few,NA,TRBV9,CASSVGLVSTDTQYF,TGTGCCAGCAGCGTAGGTCTAGTTAGCACAGATACGCAGTATTTT
TRBJ1-4,NA,NA,TRBV3-1,CASSQVLSGEKLFF,TGTGCCAGCAGCCAAGTCCTATCAGGTGAAAAACTGTTTTTT
TRBJ1-2,NA,NA,TRBV6-2/TRBV6-3,CASSSFFGSYGYTF,TGTGCCAGCAGTTCCTTTTTTGGAAGCTATGGCTACACCTTC
TRBJ2-1,NA,NA,TRBV7-9,CASSQEGRGQFF,TGTGCCAGCAGCCAAGAGGGTCGGGGGCAGTTCTTC
TRBJ2-5,NA,TRBD2,TRBV12-3/TRBV12-4,CASSFVAGYQETQYF,TGTGCCAGCAGTTTCGTAGCGGGGTACCAAGAGACCCAGTACTTC
TRBJ2-7,NA,NA,TRBV4-2,CASSQVGGGLSSYEQYF,TGTGCCAGCAGCCAAGTGGGAGGCGGTCTCAGCTCCTACGAGCAGTACTTC
TRBJ1-6,NA,NA,TRBV4-2,CASSQEVRLNSPLHF,TGTGCCAGCAGCCAAGAGGTCAGGCTGAATTCACCCCTCCACTTT
TRBJ2-3,many,NA,TRBV27,CASSHQRTDTQYF,TGTGCCAGCAGTCACCAGCGTACAGATACGCAGTATTTT
TRBJ1-1,few,NA,TRBV12-3/TRBV12-4,CASSFGVRAFF,TGTGCCAGCAGTTTTGGGGTTAGGGCTTTCTTT
TRBJ2-7,NA,TRBD1,TRBV19,CASSPSAGTGDEQYF,TGTGCCAGTAGTCCCTCAGCCGGGACAGGGGACGAGCAGTACTTC
TRBJ2-7,NA,NA,TRBV29-1,CSVELDRSYEQYF,TGCAGCGTTGAACTGGACCGCTCCTACGAGCAGTACTTC
TRBJ2-5,NA,TRBD2,TRBV5-1,CASSRDPLAGGEETQYF,TGCGCCAGCAGCCGAGACCCCCTAGCGGGGGGAGAAGAGACCCAGTACTTC
TRBJ2-4,few,TRBD1,TRBV6-1,CASSDDRDGIQYF,TGTGCCAGCAGTGACGACAGGGATGGCATTCAGTACTTC
TRBJ2-4,NA,NA,TRBV5-1,CASSFQDGEDIQYF,TGCGCCAGCAGCTTCCAGGACGGGGAGGACATTCAGTACTTC
TRBJ2-1,NA,NA,TRBV7-9,CASSPYRPFDNEQFF,TGTGCCAGCAGCCCCTACCGGCCTTTTGACAATGAGCAGTTCTTC
TRBJ2-3,NA,NA,TRBV9,CASSVQADTQYF,TGTGCCAGCAGCGTTCAAGCGGATACGCAGTATTTT
TRBJ1-2,NA,NA,TRBV25-1,CASSEFGTNYDYTF,TGTGCCAGCAGTGAATTTGGGACAAACTATGACTACACCTTC
TRBJ2-1,few,NA,TRBV29-1,CSVEDRDTVYNEQFF,TGCAGCGTTGAAGACCGGGACACGGTATACAATGAGCAGTTCTTC
TRBJ2-5,many,NA,TRBV20-1,CSAQDFEYQETQYF,TGCAGTGCGCAGGACTTCGAGTACCAAGAGACCCAGTACTTC
TRBJ1-2,NA,NA,TRBV29-1,CSVGSANYGYTF,TGCAGCGTTGGTTCAGCTAACTATGGCTACACCTTC
TRBJ1-2,few,TRBD1,TRBV18,CASEQGALNYGYTF,TGTGCCTCCGAACAGGGGGCCCTCAACTATGGTTACACCTTC
TRBJ2-3,many,TRBD1,TRBV11-2,CASSPGTGATQYF,TGTGCCAGCAGCCCTGGGACAGGGGCTACGCAGTATTTT
TRBJ2-3,few,NA,TRBV7-9,CASSLGFGDAQYF,TGTGCCAGCAGCTTAGGGTTTGGGGATGCGCAGTATTTT
TRBJ1-5,NA,TRBD1,TRBV28,CANSSGQFYSNQPQHF,TGTGCCAACAGTTCGGGACAGTTCTATAGCAATCAGCCCCAGCATTTT
TRBJ2-6,many,NA,TRBV29-1,CSVGRANVLTF,TGCAGCGTTGGACGCGCCAACGTCCTGACTTTC